The clone carrying this T cell receptor (beta chain) has a count of ten or more. Its antigen is as yet unknown. This sample was included in a study of T cells after yellow fever vaccination. Across the study: SMART-Seq v4 Ultra Low Input prepared libraries from low-cell fractions.

General study results and limits: Abundant clonotypes from the bulk population could contaminate FACS-sorted repertoires.

Making TCR cDNA involved 5'RACE template switching, which added UMIs and a universal primer site. One entry per CDR3 protein, called by TCRdb with MiXCR from the 5' RACE reads. This sample has roughly 160,000 distinct CDR3 sequences, with approximately 6.7% found just once. The material was CD4+ T cells sorted from PBMCs, obtained 5 to 6 days after the first yellow fever vaccination. The origin of this receptor is a man younger than 30 who received the YFV17D yellow fever vaccine.

In DNA form, the CDR3 reads TGCAGTGCCCAGAGGGACCGCGAGACCCAGTACTTC. Protein product: CSAQRDRETQYF. This sequence joins TRBV20-1 and TRBJ2-5; D possibly matches TRBD1 or TRBD2 (5 bases each). In germline, CDR1 is DFQATT, CDR2 SNEGSKA (reference sequence). The CDR3 sequence is 12 residues long. Trimming removed 6 bases from V and 5 bases from J, with 13 bases in between.